Listed here are 9 T cell receptor beta chains from one sample, sequenced in a study of cytomegalovirus exposure and HLA in healthy donors. The PCR used 60 Vbeta and 13 Jbeta primers. The method was immunoSEQ multiplex PCR; TCRdb's version includes in-frame clones alone and lacks a portion of them. Among some 220,000 clones, 70% to 85% were seen once, and the ten largest hold roughly 0.58%. Material: PBMCs. These receptors originate from a woman aged 40 to 50 in good health and CMV-seronegative.

This clone was observed once. This rearrangement joins TRBV25-1 to TRBJ1-4, with TRBD1 matching 8 bases. Losses at the gene ends were 4 bases for V and 3 bases for J; bases not matched to a gene: 7. CDR1 and CDR2 from the germline V gene are MGHDK and SYGVNS. CDR3 length: 16 amino acids. CDR3 amino acids: CASSGGLQGANEKLFF. CDR3 bases: TGTGCCAGCAGTGGGGGGCTACAGGGGGCTAATGAAAAACTGTTTTTT.

The chain recombines TRBV5-1 with TRBJ2-1, with 7 bases fitting TRBD1. With 4 bases clipped from V and 7 bases from J, the junction kept 17 bases outside the gene matches. The CDR3 consists of 17 residues. The germline V gene has CDR1 SGHRS and CDR2 YFSETQ. The CDR3 bases are TGCGCCAGCAGCAGATACGGGACAGTTTCATGGGAAAATGAGCAGTTCTTC. It translates to CASSRYGTVSWENEQFF.

The chain employs TRBV2 and TRBJ2-3; D may be TRBD1 (5 bases). V shed 6 bases and J shed 4 bases, with 11 bases lying between them. Germline values: CDR1 SNHLY, CDR2 FYNNEI. This CDR3 has 13 residues. The CDR3 DNA reads TGTGCCAGCAGGGGGCTTGTAGCAGATACGCAGTATTTT. It encodes CASRGLVADTQYF. The whole variable domain, remainder taken from reference TRBV2 and TRBJ2-3, is EPEVTQTPSHQVTQMGQEVILRCVPISNHLYFYWYRQILGQKVEFLVSFYNNEISEKSEIFDDQFSVERPDGSNFTLKIRSTKLEDSAMYFCASRGLVADTQYFGPGTRLTVL.

CDR3 region: CASSLPGSPRTFF. Written as DNA, the CDR3 is TGTGCCAGCAGTTTGCCGGGTTCCCCTCGGACTTTCTTT. This chain connects TRBV27 to TRBJ1-1; D is unresolved. This CDR3 region has 13 residues. Trimming removed 3 bases at V and 12 bases at J, with 17 bases between. CDR1 MNHEY and CDR2 SMNVEV come from the germline V gene (reference sequence).

The chain carries TRBV9 and TRBJ1-4; D is perhaps TRBD1 (6 bases). V was shortened by 3 bases and J by 6 bases, with 15 bases between the two germline ends. Per the germline V gene, CDR1 is SGDLS and CDR2 is YYNGEE. This CDR3 has 15 residues. As DNA, the CDR3 is TGTGCCAGCAGCGAGAGTGGGGGCAGTTATGAAAAACTGTTTTTT. Its translation: CASSESGGSYEKLFF. Based on the CDR3 plus reference TRBV9 and TRBJ1-4, the full variable domain is DSGVTQTPKHLITATGQRVTLRCSPRSGDLSVYWYQQSLDQGLQFLIQYYNGEERAKGNILERFSAQQFPDLHSELNLSSLELGDSALYFCASSESGGSYEKLFFGSGTQLSVL.

This chain connects TRBV7-9 to TRBJ1-1; D not certain. CDR3 length: 15 residues. Trimming removed 1 base at V and 3 bases at J, with 12 bases between. CDR1 is SEHNR and CDR2 is FQNEAQ in the germline V gene (reference sequence). The CDR3 sequence: CASSLVPLRYTEAFF. In nucleotides, the CDR3 is TGTGCCAGCAGCTTAGTGCCACTCCGTTACACTGAAGCTTTCTTT.

The J gene is TRBJ2-1, the V gene TRBV11-3; TRBD1 matches 9 bases. This CDR3 is built from 15 residues. Unmatched junction bases numbered 4, after V lost 0 bases and J lost 7 bases. Germline V gene lookup returns CDR1 SGHNT and CDR2 YENEEA. Written as DNA, the CDR3 is TGTGCCAGCAGCTTAGAGGGGACAGGGAGTAATGAGCAGTTCTTC. It codes for CASSLEGTGSNEQFF. The full variable domain, rest sourced from reference TRBV11-3 and TRBJ2-1, is EAGVVQSPRYKIIEKKQPVAFWCNPISGHNTLYWYLQNLGQGPELLIRYENEEAVDDSQLPKDRFSAERLKGVDSTLKIQPAELGDSAVYLCASSLEGTGSNEQFFGPGTRLTVL.

The V gene is TRBV19, the J gene TRBJ1-1; 7 bases fit TRBD1. CDR1 is LNHDA and CDR2 is SQIVND in the germline V gene (reference sequence). The CDR3 is 17 residues long. With V trimmed by 7 bases and J by 1 base, 15 bases remained unmatched. CDR3 loop: CASIHRGLFGRNTEAFF. For the CDR3, the DNA is TGTGCCAGTATCCACAGGGGTTTATTCGGGCGGAACACTGAAGCTTTCTTT.

The CDR3 DNA follows: TGTGCCAGCAGCTTAGCCCCGGGGGTCGGTGAGCAGTTCTTC. Translation: CASSLAPGVGEQFF. The chain recombines TRBV7-6 with TRBJ2-1, with a weak D call TRBD2 (6 bases). This CDR3 contains 14 residues. Germline V gene data show CDR1 as SGHVS and CDR2 as FNYEAQ. The germline V and J ends were trimmed by 0 bases and 9 bases, with 12 bases remaining between them.